One sample yielded the 28 T cell receptor beta chains listed below, sequenced in a study of blood T cells in healthy people across ages. The authors ran a second PCR of roughly 6 to 12 cycles using a sample-barcoded 5' primer and a J-beta primer mix. TCRdb re-analysed the 5' RACE reads in MiXCR, keeping a single row per CDR3 protein. The data show approximately 770,000 distinct CDR3 sequences, roughly 60% seen once. Sequencing was carried out using blood. Receptor source: a man aged 30-40 years in good health.

This clonotype was counted only a few times. The chain couples TRBV4-3 to TRBJ2-1; D remains ambiguous. The CDR3 consists of 13 residues. V was clipped by 3 bases and J by 6 bases, with 9 bases between them. Germline values: CDR1 LGHNA, CDR2 YSLEER. The CDR3 loop is CASSQFLINEQFF. The DNA for the CDR3 is TGCGCCAGCAGCCAGTTCCTGATCAATGAGCAGTTCTTC.

The V call is TRBV6-5, the J call TRBJ2-7; weak D call: TRBD2 (6 bases). CDR1 and CDR2 from the germline V gene are MNHEY and SVGAGI. The CDR3 runs 15 residues. V shed 6 bases and J shed 0 bases, with 15 bases lying between them. CDR3 sequence: CASRPGGVSSYEQYF. The CDR3 region has the DNA TGTGCCAGCAGACCCGGCGGGGTGAGCTCCTACGAGCAGTACTTC.

The chain employs TRBV3-1 and TRBJ2-7, with D perhaps TRBD2 (5 bases). CDR1 is LGHDT, CDR2 YNNKEL, per germline (reference sequence). V was shortened by 3 bases and J by 2 bases, with 14 bases between the two germline ends. This CDR3 comprises 15 residues. In DNA form, the CDR3 reads TGTGCCAGCAGCCAGAACGCAGCGGTTCCCTACGAGCAGTACTTC. Its protein product is CASSQNAAVPYEQYF.

This chain links TRBV30 with TRBJ1-1, with TRBD1 as a possible D gene (5 bases). Germline V CDR1 and CDR2: GTSNPN, SVGIG (reference sequence). CDR3 length: 11 amino acids. The germline V and J ends were trimmed by 3 bases and 7 bases, with 9 bases remaining between them. CDR3 nucleotide sequence: TGTGCCTGGAGGGGTGACAGTGAAGCTTTCTTT. Encoded protein: CAWRGDSEAFF.

This clonotype was seen more than once but under ten times. V and J are TRBV20-1 and TRBJ1-6, with a possible D match to TRBD1 (5 bases). V was clipped by 6 bases and J by 8 bases, with 17 bases between them. CDR3 length: 14 residues. The germline V gene has CDR1 DFQATT and CDR2 SNEGSKA (reference sequence). The CDR3 DNA reads TGCAGTGCCAGGCAGTGGACGGGGGATTCACCCCTCCACTTT. Protein: CSARQWTGDSPLHF.

This clonotype was seen more than once but under ten times. The gene calls are TRBV4-3 and TRBJ2-5; weak D call: TRBD1 (6 bases). Germline CDR1 reads LGHNA; CDR2 reads YSLEER. The CDR3 runs 14 residues. V lost 0 bases and J 5 bases, leaving 10 bases between the germline ends. The CDR3 loop is CASSQEWTEETQYF. CDR3 sequence (DNA): TGCGCCAGCAGCCAAGAGTGGACAGAGGAGACCCAGTACTTC.

This chain links TRBV20-1 with TRBJ2-7; D is unresolved. The germline V and J ends were trimmed by 0 bases and 3 bases, with 30 bases remaining between them. Germline loops: CDR1 DFQATT, CDR2 SNEGSKA (reference sequence). The CDR3 has 20 amino acids. The CDR3 region is CSAREHDLPLPTHRNYEQYF. CDR3 DNA sequence: TGCAGTGCTAGAGAACATGATCTACCACTCCCGACCCACCGAAACTACGAGCAGTACTTC.

This clonotype was counted many times. J is TRBJ2-3 and V is TRBV20-1; 9 nucleotides align to TRBD2. Germline V CDR1 and CDR2: DFQATT, SNEGSKA (reference sequence). After removal of 6 bases from V and 3 bases from J, the junction contained 7 bases not matched to a gene. CDR3 length: 14 residues. The CDR3, as DNA: TGCAGTGCCTCAGCGGGAGGAGTGACAGATACGCAGTATTTT. It specifies CSASAGGVTDTQYF.

V usage is TRBV5-1 and J usage is TRBJ2-7; D unclear. The CDR3 consists of 14 residues. Trimming left V 5 bases short and J 2 bases short, with 14 bases between. The germline V gene encodes CDR1 SGHRS and CDR2 YFSETQ. CDR3 DNA: TGCGCCAGCAGGAAACAGTTCCCTCCCTACGAGCAGTACTTC. The encoded protein is CASRKQFPPYEQYF.

The chain uses TRBV6-1 and TRBJ2-7; D gene unclear. This CDR3 contains 13 residues. Per germline, CDR1 MNHNS and CDR2 SASEGT. The ends were cut back, 2 bases at V and 3 bases at J, with 8 bases in the middle. The CDR3 region has the DNA TGTGCCAGCAGTGAAAGGGAAAGCTACGAGCAGTACTTC. Protein product: CASSERESYEQYF.

This clonotype was seen a handful of times. This chain uses TRBV6-5 with TRBJ1-1, with D tentatively TRBD1 (6 bases). V lost 6 bases and J 0 bases, leaving 14 bases between the germline ends. The CDR3 runs to 15 residues. Germline lookup yields CDR1 MNHEY and CDR2 SVGAGI. The CDR3 reads CASSHNTGMNTEAFF. The DNA of the CDR3 is TGTGCCAGCAGCCATAATACAGGGATGAACACTGAAGCTTTCTTT.

The chain couples TRBV2 to TRBJ2-7, with TRBD1 identical over 9 bases. CDR3 length: 13 residues. V was clipped by 7 bases and J by 3 bases; unmatched bases: 4. CDR1 is SNHLY, CDR2 FYNNEI, per germline. CDR3 bases: TGTGCCAGCACGGACAGGGGTTACTACGAGCAGTACTTC. Translation: CASTDRGYYEQYF. The entire variable domain, with the rest obtained from reference TRBV2 and TRBJ2-7, is as follows: EPEVTQTPSHQVTQMGQEVILRCVPISNHLYFYWYRQILGQKVEFLVSFYNNEISEKSEIFDDQFSVERPDGSNFTLKIRSTKLEDSAMYFCASTDRGYYEQYFGPGTRLTVT.

This clonotype was detected a few times. The chain carries TRBV29-1 and TRBJ2-5, with 12 bases identical to TRBD2. V lost 5 bases to trimming and J lost 4 bases; unmatched junction nucleotides: 11. Germline-derived CDR1 and CDR2 are SQVTM and ANQGSEA. CDR3 length equals 16 residues. CDR3 DNA sequence: TGCAGCGTTAAGGGACTAGCGGGCCCCGGTGGAGAGACCCAGTACTTC. Residues: CSVKGLAGPGGETQYF.

CDR3 sequence reads: CASSLGLRAGNFYEQYF. The CDR3 bases are TGTGCCAGCAGTTTGGGCCTTCGAGCAGGGAATTTCTACGAGCAGTACTTC. The chain recombines TRBV28 with TRBJ2-7; a possible D gene is TRBD1 (5 bases). The CDR3 contains 17 residues. Germline values: CDR1 MDHEN, CDR2 SYDVKM. The V and J ends lost 3 bases and 3 bases respectively, with 21 bases between them.

The rearrangement uses TRBV13 and TRBJ1-3; no reliable D call. From germline, CDR1 is PRHDT and CDR2 FYEKMQ (reference sequence). The V gene lost 5 bases and the J gene lost 0 bases, with 14 bases spanning the gap. The CDR3 sequence is 16 residues long. The CDR3 sequence is CASSRGNSPSGNTIYF. CDR3 in DNA: TGTGCCAGCAGCCGGGGTAATAGCCCCTCTGGAAACACCATATATTTT.

The V and J genes are TRBV20-1 and TRBJ2-7; the D gene is possibly TRBD2 (5 bases). CDR1 DFQATT and CDR2 SNEGSKA come from the germline V gene (reference sequence). Trimming stripped 1 base from V and 2 bases from J, with 9 bases between. The CDR3 has 13 amino acids. The CDR3: CSARVVRAYEQYF. CDR3 DNA: TGCAGTGCTAGAGTCGTGAGGGCCTACGAGCAGTACTTC.

The gene calls are TRBV7-9 and TRBJ2-1; D is possibly TRBD1 or TRBD2 (5 bases each). The length of the CDR3 is 17 residues. Germline V CDR1 and CDR2: SEHNR, FQNEAQ (reference sequence). V lost 5 bases and J lost 8, with 25 bases in between. CDR3 loop: CASSRNRRGLGSDEQFF. In nucleotides, the CDR3 is TGTGCCAGCAGCCGGAACAGACGGGGCTTAGGGAGTGATGAGCAGTTCTTC.

Concerning this clonotype: An end of the junction does not agree with germline; a read error may underlie this. This sequence joins TRBV15 and TRBJ1-5, with 9 bases aligning to TRBD1. CDR1 is LNHNV, CDR2 YYDKDF, per germline (reference sequence). This CDR3 is 14 amino acids long. Here the CDR3 DNA reads TGTACCACTAACCGGGACAGGGCAACCCAGCCCCAGCATTTT. The encoded protein is CTTNRDRATQPQHF.

This clonotype was counted only a few times. J is TRBJ2-7 and V is TRBV20-1; D is undetermined. The CDR3 is made up of 11 amino acids. V was pared by 3 bases and J by 2 bases, with 5 bases between. From germline, CDR1 is DFQATT and CDR2 SNEGSKA (reference sequence). CDR3 DNA: TGCAGTGCTAGTCAGACCTACGAGCAGTACTTC. Its translation is CSASQTYEQYF.

The chain employs TRBV5-6 and TRBJ2-7; D uncertain. The ends were cut back, 2 bases at V and 6 bases at J, with 15 bases in the middle. The CDR3 length is 14 residues. Germline V lookup: CDR1 SGHDT, CDR2 YYEEEE. This CDR3 reads CASSFYASYSEQYF. CDR3 coding DNA: TGTGCCAGCAGCTTTTACGCCAGTTATTCCGAGCAGTACTTC.

The chain carries TRBV20-1 and TRBJ2-1, with D perhaps TRBD1 or TRBD2 (6 bases each). The germline V gene encodes CDR1 DFQATT and CDR2 SNEGSKA (reference sequence). The length of the CDR3 is 16 residues. Trimming left V 5 bases short and J 3 bases short, with 20 bases between. The CDR3 loop reads CSAYGGPSGFYNEQFF. The CDR3 nucleotides read TGCAGTGCTTATGGGGGGCCTTCCGGGTTCTACAATGAGCAGTTCTTC.

The chain couples TRBV29-1 to TRBJ2-1, with D uncertain. Germline loops: CDR1 SQVTM, CDR2 ANQGSEA. This CDR3 region has 13 residues. V was clipped by 0 bases and J by 6 bases, with 9 bases between them. The CDR3 protein is CSVEERHGNEQFF. CDR3 in DNA: TGCAGCGTTGAAGAAAGGCACGGCAATGAGCAGTTCTTC.

V and J are TRBV28 and TRBJ2-2; the match to TRBD1 covers 7 bases. The trim removed 3 bases at V and 4 bases at J, leaving 2 bases unmatched. Germline V CDR1 and CDR2: MDHEN, SYDVKM. This CDR3 spans 14 amino acids. CDR3 loop: CASSFPGGTGELFF. In DNA form, the CDR3 reads TGTGCCAGCAGTTTCCCAGGGGGCACCGGGGAGCTGTTTTTT.

V and J are TRBV29-1 and TRBJ2-3; 7 bases are a match to TRBD2. Looked up from germline, CDR1 is SQVTM and CDR2 is ANQGSEA. The CDR3 totals 14 residues. With V trimmed by 6 bases and J by 4 bases, 10 bases remained unmatched. CDR3 loop: CSVRGAGSADTQYF. The CDR3 bases are TGCAGCGTACGAGGAGCGGGAAGTGCAGATACGCAGTATTTT.

On this clonotype itself: Germline and junction disagree at one end, which may indicate a read error. V usage is TRBV4-2 and J usage is TRBJ1-5, with 10 bases identical to TRBD1. Germline CDR1 LGHNA, CDR2 YNFKEQ. This CDR3 is built from 18 residues. CDR3 sequence (DNA): TGTGCCAGCAGCCAAGATCGTAAGGACAGGGGGTTCAATCGGCCCCAGCATTTT. Translation: CASSQDRKDRGFNRPQHF.

The rearrangement joins TRBV10-3 to TRBJ2-1; D uncertain. V was shortened by 4 bases and J by 1 base, with 8 bases between the two germline ends. The CDR3 spans 14 residues. Germline V lookup: CDR1 ENHRY, CDR2 SYGVKD. The CDR3 DNA sequence: TGTGCCATCAGTGGAAGGGCTTCCTACAATGAGCAGTTCTTC. Its protein product is CAISGRASYNEQFF.

The chain recombines TRBV20-1 with TRBJ1-1; no definite D call. Trimming shortened V by 1 base and J by 1 base, and 13 bases separated the two germline ends. CDR1 is DFQATT, CDR2 SNEGSKA, per germline (reference sequence). This CDR3 has 15 amino acids. CDR3 sequence (DNA): TGCAGTGCTAGAGTTCCCTCCTGGGGGAACACTGAAGCTTTCTTT. Residues: CSARVPSWGNTEAFF.

This clonotype was counted once. J is TRBJ1-6 and V is TRBV20-1; 11 bases are a match to TRBD1. V was clipped by 6 bases and J by 11 bases; unmatched bases: 6. Germline V lookup: CDR1 DFQATT, CDR2 SNEGSKA (reference sequence). The CDR3 is 13 residues long. CDR3 coding DNA: TGCAGTGCGCAGGGACAGGGGGGCGCACCCCTCCACTTT. This gives the protein CSAQGQGGAPLHF.